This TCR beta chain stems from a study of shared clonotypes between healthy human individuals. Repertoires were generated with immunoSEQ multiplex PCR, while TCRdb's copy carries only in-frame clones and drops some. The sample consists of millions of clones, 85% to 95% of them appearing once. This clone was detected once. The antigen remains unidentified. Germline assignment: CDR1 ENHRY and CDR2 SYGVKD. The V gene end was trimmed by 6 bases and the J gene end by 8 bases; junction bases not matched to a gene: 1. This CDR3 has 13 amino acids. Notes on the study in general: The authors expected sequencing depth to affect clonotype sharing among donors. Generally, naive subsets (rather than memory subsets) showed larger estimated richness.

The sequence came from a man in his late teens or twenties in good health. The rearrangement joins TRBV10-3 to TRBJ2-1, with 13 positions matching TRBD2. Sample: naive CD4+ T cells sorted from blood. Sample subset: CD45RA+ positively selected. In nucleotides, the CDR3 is TGTGCCATCAGGGGGACTAGCGGGGATGAGCAGTTCTTC. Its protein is CAIRGTSGDEQFF.